This is a list of T cell receptor beta chains from one sample in a study of blood T cell repertoires in COVID-19. The repertoire was sequenced with immunoSEQ multiplex PCR; TCRdb's copy has only in-frame clones and lacks some. The data show some 100,000 clones, with roughly 80% seen just once and 10% held by the top ten. The sequencing sample was made of peripheral blood. These receptors were collected from a human donor in a cohort sampled during active COVID-19. Each CDR3 is given with its conserved first and last residue. A D gene is named only where the DNA matches it firmly. Clone sizes are given selectively: once, few, many, or a class where the clone is expanded.

V	J	size	D	CDR3	DNA
TRBV28	TRBJ2-7	-	TRBD2	CASARGVSYEQYF	TGTGCCTCAGCCCGGGGGGTGTCCTACGAGCAGTACTTC
TRBV4-3	TRBJ2-7	-	-	CASSQDHGGSYEQYF	TGCGCCAGCAGCCAAGATCACGGGGGATCCTACGAGCAGTACTTC
TRBV7-3	TRBJ1-1	-	-	CASRLTRDTEAFF	TGTGCCAGCAGACTCACCCGGGACACTGAAGCTTTCTTT
TRBV5-1	TRBJ2-5	-	-	CASSLKTAQETQYF	TGCGCCAGCAGCTTGAAGACAGCCCAAGAGACCCAGTACTTC
TRBV7-3	TRBJ1-1	-	TRBD1	CASSTGGQLEAFF	TGTGCCAGCAGCACAGGGGGACAGCTTGAAGCTTTCTTT
TRBV15	TRBJ2-7	-	TRBD2	CATSRVQGTSDEQYF	TGTGCCACCAGCAGAGTTCAGGGGACTAGCGACGAGCAGTACTTC
TRBV25-1	TRBJ2-2	-	TRBD1	CASSAVQGRGSGELFF	TGTGCCAGCAGTGCCGTGCAGGGCAGGGGGTCCGGGGAGCTGTTTTTT
TRBV6-5	TRBJ1-4	-	TRBD1	CASSYLRDRTTEKLFF	TGTGCCAGCAGTTACTTGCGGGACAGGACCACCGAAAAACTGTTTTTT
TRBV7-8	TRBJ2-5	once	TRBD2	CASSLGRLAGGQETQYF	TGTGCCAGCAGCTTAGGGAGGCTAGCGGGAGGGCAAGAGACCCAGTACTTC
TRBV6-5	TRBJ2-5	-	TRBD2	CASSYGLAEYQETQYF	TGTGCCAGCAGTTACGGGCTAGCGGAATACCAAGAGACCCAGTACTTC
TRBV27	TRBJ1-5	-	-	CASSLLPGGNQPQHF	TGTGCCAGCAGTTTATTACCCGGGGGTAATCAGCCCCAGCATTTT
TRBV5-4	TRBJ1-5	-	TRBD1	CASSDSTGLSNQPQHF	TGTGCCAGCAGCGACTCGACAGGGCTGAGCAATCAGCCCCAGCATTTT
TRBV29-1	TRBJ2-7	once	TRBD2	CSVAEVAGSGSYEQYF	TGCAGCGTTGCTGAAGTAGCGGGAAGCGGCTCCTACGAGCAGTACTTC
TRBV7-9	TRBJ2-7	-	TRBD1	CASSLSRDRGNEQYF	TGTGCCAGCAGCTTAAGCAGGGACAGGGGGAACGAGCAGTACTTC
TRBV7-9	TRBJ1-3	-	-	CAGAGGNLSGNTIYF	TGTGCCGGGGCGGGGGGAAACCTCTCTGGAAACACCATATATTTT
TRBV28	TRBJ1-1	-	TRBD1	CASALTGLRTEAFF	TGTGCCAGCGCGTTGACAGGGTTGCGCACTGAAGCTTTCTTT
TRBV6-2/TRBV6-3	TRBJ1-2	-	-	CASSYRGVIYGYTF	TGTGCCAGCAGTTACAGGGGTGTGATATATGGCTACACCTTC
TRBV6-2/TRBV6-3	TRBJ1-5	-	-	CASGLEAEGLFQPQHF	TGTGCCAGCGGCCTTGAGGCGGAGGGGCTGTTTCAGCCCCAGCATTTT
TRBV11-2	TRBJ1-2	-	-	CASSPDMLAGLGDYGYTF	TGTGCCAGCAGCCCGGATATGCTGGCGGGGTTGGGAGACTATGGCTACACCTTC
TRBV28	TRBJ1-4	-	-	CASSLASPTNEKLFF	TGTGCCAGCAGTTTAGCGTCGCCAACTAATGAAAAACTGTTTTTT
TRBV6-5	TRBJ1-4	-	-	CASSYYRANEKLFF	TGTGCCAGCAGTTATTACAGAGCTAATGAAAAACTGTTTTTT
TRBV27	TRBJ2-1	-	-	CAVTGRNEQFF	TGTGCCGTGACAGGGAGGAATGAGCAGTTCTTC
TRBV30	TRBJ1-1	-	-	CAWNLLTGGSVVSTEAFF	TGTGCCTGGAACCTACTCACGGGAGGGTCCGTTGTGAGCACTGAAGCTTTCTTT
TRBV7-2	TRBJ1-3	few	TRBD1	CASSPTGGRNTIYF	TGTGCCAGCAGTCCGACAGGGGGAAGGAACACCATATATTTT
TRBV3-1/TRBV3-2	TRBJ1-2	few	TRBD1	CASSQGTGAGGYTF	TGTGCCAGCAGCCAGGGGACAGGGGCTGGTGGCTACACCTTC
TRBV19	TRBJ1-1	-	-	CASSIGQLNTEAFF	TGTGCCAGTAGTATTGGACAGCTGAACACTGAAGCTTTCTTT
TRBV6-5	TRBJ2-1	-	TRBD2	CASSYKREGNNEQFF	TGTGCCAGCAGTTACAAGCGGGAGGGGAACAATGAGCAGTTCTTC
TRBV25-1	TRBJ2-7	-	TRBD2	CASSGFGTSGSRYEQYF	TGTGCCAGCAGTGGCTTTGGGACTAGCGGGAGCAGGTACGAGCAGTACTTC
TRBV6-6	TRBJ1-6	-	-	CASSQFPRSSYNSPLHF	TGTGCCAGCAGTCAATTTCCCCGGAGCTCCTATAATTCACCCCTCCACTTT
TRBV7-2	TRBJ1-2	-	-	CASSLQGPNYGYTF	TGTGCCAGCAGCTTACAGGGTCCTAACTATGGCTACACCTTC
TRBV6-1	TRBJ2-7	-	-	CASSEQVAEQYF	TGTGCCAGCAGTGAACAGGTGGCCGAGCAGTACTTC
TRBV30	TRBJ2-3	-	TRBD1	CAGTGGRTDTQYF	TGTGCTGGGACAGGGGGGCGCACAGATACGCAGTATTTT
TRBV28	TRBJ2-6	-	TRBD2	CASSPRLAGGTAGANVLTF	TGTGCCAGCAGTCCCCGACTAGCGGGAGGTACCGCTGGGGCCAACGTCCTGACTTTC